The present entry profiles one T cell receptor (beta chain) with its context. Source study methods: Nucleated cell number was recorded as an estimate derived from reference gene primer amplification. Profiling relied on immunoSEQ multiplex PCR, and the TCRdb table lists in-frame clones only, not all of them. D and trimming were read from the DNA, whereas the V and J calls and clone size are those reported in that table. Of fewer than 300,000 clones detected, around 90% appear once; the ten largest clones hold approximately 8.8%. The data derive from a study of blood T cell repertoires in COVID-19. Study in general: Specimens from acute and convalescent COVID-19 originated in the United States, Italy and Spain. The analysed material was cDNA or gDNA that came from T cells, B-cell-depleted T cells, or PBMCs.

V was trimmed by 5 bases and J by 3 bases, leaving 12 bases between them. Germline loops: CDR1 MNHEY, CDR2 SVGEGT. The CDR3 sequence is 14 residues long. Sequenced: peripheral blood. This receptor was identified in a man aged 18 to 30 with active or convalescent COVID-19. The rearrangement links TRBV6-2 or TRBV6-3 to TRBJ2-3, with D perhaps TRBD2 (6 bases). In DNA form, the CDR3 reads TGTGCCAGCAGTAATCCGGGGGAAACAGATACGCAGTATTTT. Translation gives CASSNPGETDTQYF.